The 20 T cell receptor beta chains below were found in one sample sequenced in a study of molecular identifiers for immune sequencing clone quantification. One entry per CDR3 protein, called by TCRdb with MiXCR from the PCR reads. The repertoire includes about 98,000 distinct CDR3 sequences, about a third of them detected once, and around a tenth sits in the top ten. Input material: naive CD8+ T cells from blood, with Jurkat cell RNA spiked in. Subset reported: FACS-sorted CD8+CD4-CCR7+CD45RA+ naive T cells. All receptors come from a human donor in good health. Some libraries in this study had Jurkat cell RNA spiked in.

The chain carries TRBV29-1 and TRBJ1-1; D not resolved. The V and J ends lost 3 bases and 1 base respectively, with 6 bases between them. Germline-derived CDR1 and CDR2 are SQVTM and ANQGSEA. The CDR3 runs to 12 residues. The CDR3 sequence: CSVEGWNTEAFF. CDR3 nucleotide sequence: TGCAGCGTTGAGGGGTGGAACACTGAAGCTTTCTTT. The whole variable domain, remainder taken from reference TRBV29-1 and TRBJ1-1, is SAVISQKPSRDICQRGTSLTIQCQVDSQVTMMFWYRQQPGQSLTLIATANQGSEATYESGFVIDKFPISRPNLTFSTLTVSNMSPEDSSIYLCSVEGWNTEAFFGQGTRLTVV.

The V call is TRBV12-3 or TRBV12-4, the J call TRBJ2-7; the D call may be TRBD1 or TRBD2 (5 bases each). The CDR3 consists of 13 residues. The V end was cut by 4 bases, the J end by 3 bases, with 10 bases between. The CDR3 region has the DNA TGTGCCAGCAGTTCCGGGACGTGCTACGAGCAGTACTTC. Translating it yields CASSSGTCYEQYF.

The table lists this clonotype with a few counts. This chain connects TRBV5-5 to TRBJ2-3; TRBD2 aligns across 8 bases. CDR1 and CDR2 (germline): SGHKS, YYEKEE (reference sequence). V lost 3 bases, J lost 5 bases, and 8 bases stayed unmatched. CDR3 length: 15 residues. The CDR3 is CASSWAAGAGDTQYF. The CDR3 region has the DNA TGTGCCAGCAGCTGGGCAGCGGGAGCGGGAGATACGCAGTATTTT.

There are a few counts of this clonotype. The chain has TRBV28 and TRBJ2-2; 12 bases map to TRBD2. Germline V gives CDR1 MDHEN, CDR2 SYDVKM. This CDR3 region has 16 residues. The ends lost 5 bases at V and 5 bases at J; junction bases unmatched: 6. The CDR3 region has the DNA TGTGCCAGCAGTATCGGACTAGCGGGGTGGACCGGGGAGCTGTTTTTT. Amino acids: CASSIGLAGWTGELFF.

With regard to this clonotype: A single base separates this from a much larger clone, so it may be a read error. The chain has TRBV7-2 and TRBJ2-1; D not certain. Germline V lookup: CDR1 SGHTA, CDR2 FQGNSA. The CDR3 has 13 amino acids. CDR3 bases: TGTGACAGCAGCCCACCGCCCAACAATGAGCAGTTCTTC. Protein product: CDSSPPPNNEQFF.

J is TRBJ1-5 and V is TRBV27; D might be TRBD1 (5 bases). The CDR3 sequence is 13 residues long. Germline CDR1 is MNHEY and CDR2 is SMNVEV (reference sequence). The ends were cut back, 1 base at V and 7 bases at J, with 8 bases in the middle. In DNA, the CDR3 is TGTGCCAGCAGTTTATTGGGGGGGCAGCCCCAGCATTTT. Amino acid sequence: CASSLLGGQPQHF.

The CDR3 protein is CASSEPLGGGRRGNTIYF. CDR3 DNA sequence: TGTGCCAGCAGCGAGCCCCTAGGGGGGGGCAGAAGGGGAAACACCATATATTTT. The chain has TRBV9 and TRBJ1-3; D might be TRBD1 (6 bases). Trimming shortened V by 3 bases and J by 4 bases, and 23 bases separated the two germline ends. The CDR3 covers 18 residues. CDR1 is SGDLS, CDR2 YYNGEE, per germline.

The rearrangement joins TRBV5-1 to TRBJ1-2, with TRBD1 matching 7 bases. The CDR3 has 12 amino acids. The V gene end was trimmed by 7 bases and the J gene end by 0 bases; junction bases not matched to a gene: 0. Germline values: CDR1 SGHRS, CDR2 YFSETQ. The CDR3 DNA reads as TGCGCCAGCGGACAGGCTAACTATGGCTACACCTTC. Protein product: CASGQANYGYTF.

In this sample, this clonotype turned up many times. The chain recombines TRBV7-8 with TRBJ2-1; D unclear. CDR3 length: 13 residues. CDR1 is SGHVS, CDR2 FQNEAQ, per germline. V dropped 0 bases and J dropped 6 bases, with 6 bases sitting between them. The CDR3 DNA follows: TGTGCCAGCAGCTTAGCCAACAGCAATGAGCAGTTCTTC. Translating it yields CASSLANSNEQFF.

This clonotype came up many times. The chain uses TRBV28 and TRBJ2-2; no clear D. CDR3 length: 14 amino acids. Trimming removed 2 bases at V and 4 bases at J, with 8 bases between. Germline CDR1 is MDHEN and CDR2 is SYDVKM. The CDR3: CASSLGLLTGELFF. The CDR3 DNA follows: TGTGCCAGCAGTTTAGGTCTTCTCACCGGGGAGCTGTTTTTT. Together with reference TRBV28 and TRBJ2-2, the CDR3 gives the full variable domain: DVKVTQSSRYLVKRTGEKVFLECVQDMDHENMFWYRQDPGLGLRLIYFSYDVKMKEKGDIPEGYSVSREKKERFSLILESASTNQTSMYLCASSLGLLTGELFFGEGSRLTVL.

V and J are TRBV2 and TRBJ2-4; D not certain. V lost 8 bases and J lost 8, with 7 bases in between. Germline V gives CDR1 SNHLY, CDR2 FYNNEI. The CDR3 has 10 amino acids. CDR3 sequence: CASRFYIQYF. The CDR3 DNA reads as TGTGCCAGCCGTTTTTACATTCAGTACTTC.

CDR3 residues: CASGLSDTDTQYF. DNA for the CDR3: TGTGCCAGCGGACTTTCCGACACAGATACGCAGTATTTT. The chain employs TRBV9 and TRBJ2-3; D perhaps matches TRBD2 (5 bases). Germline lookup yields CDR1 SGDLS and CDR2 YYNGEE. V was clipped by 7 bases and J by 2 bases, with 11 bases between them. This CDR3 comprises 13 residues.

The CDR3: CASSFGRERFTDTQYF. The DNA for the CDR3 is TGTGCCAGCAGCTTTGGCCGGGAGCGATTCACAGATACGCAGTATTTT. The gene calls are TRBV7-9 and TRBJ2-3; TRBD2 might be the D (6 bases). CDR3 length: 16 amino acids. Germline CDR1 is SEHNR and CDR2 is FQNEAQ (reference sequence). Trimming took 3 bases from V and 2 from J, leaving 15 bases between them.

About this clonotype: A much bigger clone sits one base away, suggesting this may be a read error. This CDR3 is missing its conserved last phenylalanine or tryptophan, likely due to a read error. This chain uses TRBV28 with TRBJ1-5; 7 bases map to TRBD1. This CDR3 comprises 16 residues. Trimming cost V 2 bases and J 4 bases; bases outside gene matches: 8. Germline loops: CDR1 MDHEN, CDR2 SYDVKM. DNA of the CDR3: TGTGCCAGCAGTTTAAAAGCCAGGGGGATGAATCAGCCCCAGCATTAT. Translating gives CASSLKARGMNQPQHY.

This clonotype appeared a few times. V gene TRBV4-2 combines with J gene TRBJ2-7; 8 nucleotides line up with TRBD1. Germline assignment: CDR1 LGHNA and CDR2 YNFKEQ. V dropped 1 base and J dropped 2; count of bases not matched to a gene: 19. The CDR3 has 20 residues. This CDR3 is CASSQGPQGQAALPPYEQYF. The CDR3 DNA sequence: TGTGCCAGCAGCCAAGGCCCCCAGGGACAGGCCGCGCTTCCTCCCTACGAGCAGTACTTC.

This clonotype has just a few counts. The rearrangement links TRBV15 to TRBJ2-7, with a tentative D call TRBD2 (6 bases). The V and J ends lost 1 base and 2 bases respectively, with 12 bases between them. Germline V lookup: CDR1 LNHNV, CDR2 YYDKDF (reference sequence). The CDR3 has 15 residues. Here the CDR3 reads CATSRVGRTAYEQYF. DNA for the CDR3: TGTGCCACCAGCAGAGTCGGGAGAACCGCCTACGAGCAGTACTTC.

A remark on this clonotype: This may arise from a read error, as a much more abundant clone is one base away. CDR3 sequence reads: CASSAKVPDCGWKETQYF. For the CDR3, the DNA is TGCGCCAGCAGCGCGAAGGTGCCGGATTGCGGGTGGAAAGAGACCCAGTACTTC. V usage is TRBV5-1 and J usage is TRBJ2-5, with D maybe TRBD2 (5 bases). V was trimmed by 4 bases and J by 3 bases, leaving 25 bases between them. CDR1 SGHRS and CDR2 YFSETQ come from the germline V gene. The CDR3 spans 18 residues.

This clonotype was observed at least ten times. The chain links TRBV9 to TRBJ2-1; 7 bases line up with TRBD2. Germline V gene lookup returns CDR1 SGDLS and CDR2 YYNGEE. This CDR3 has 15 amino acids. Trimming removed 5 bases from V and 5 bases from J; junction bases left unmatched: 10. CDR3 nucleotides: TGTGCCAGCAGTGCCGCCGGGACTATCGACAATGAGCAGTTCTTC. It yields the protein CASSAAGTIDNEQFF.

This clonotype was observed a handful of times. This chain joins TRBV24-1 and TRBJ2-5; no definite D call. V lost 2 bases and J lost 2, with 5 bases in between. Germline CDR1 KGHDR, CDR2 SFDVKD. CDR3 length equals 13 residues. As DNA, the CDR3 is TGTGCCACCAGTGATTCCCCTCAAGAGACCCAGTACTTC. It specifies CATSDSPQETQYF.

This clonotype was seen a few times. The gene calls are TRBV6-5 and TRBJ1-4, with D tentatively TRBD1 (6 bases). V lost 5 bases and J lost 7, with 17 bases in between. CDR1 and CDR2 (germline): MNHEY, SVGAGI. The length of the CDR3 is 15 residues. CDR3 in DNA: TGTGCCAGCAGTGTATACAGGGCCCCGGGTGAAAAACTGTTTTTT. It translates to CASSVYRAPGEKLFF.